This T cell receptor (beta chain) was observed in a study of blood T cell repertoires in COVID-19. Study overall: The United States, Italy and Spain supplied acute and convalescent COVID-19 samples. Sources were T cells, B-cell-depleted T cells, or PBMCs; the material itself was cDNA or gDNA.

The V end lost 7 bases, the J end lost 0 bases, and 9 bases lay between the germline ends. The CDR3 covers 13 residues. Germline CDR1 and CDR2: MDHEN and SYDVKM. Cohort assignment relied on participant-reported clinical history. Two negative PCRs, clearance, or symptom resolution characterized the recovered Cohort 3 donors. Profiled with immunoSEQ multiplex PCR; TCRdb holds only in-frame clones, not every one. There are 150,000 to 200,000 clones in the sample; 86% occur only once, and around 8.6% lies in the top ten. The specimen sequenced was PBMCs or T cells enriched from blood (not recorded which). The chain recombines TRBV28 with TRBJ1-1; no definite D call. The TCR sequence derives from a young woman who had recovered from COVID-19. CDR3 amino acids: CASTQRVNTEAFF. The CDR3 DNA is TGTGCCAGCACCCAACGGGTGAACACTGAAGCTTTCTTT.